This T cell receptor (beta chain) was captured by sequencing in a study of cytomegalovirus exposure and HLA in healthy donors. The PCR contained 60 Vbeta and 13 Jbeta primers. Sequencing was performed with immunoSEQ multiplex PCR; in TCRdb, only in-frame clones are kept and a portion is missing. The sample lists around 110,000 clones, 73% occurring once. A remark on this clone: Its target is not known.

Regarding the study as a whole: The study listed around 150 cytomegalovirus-associated TCR beta chains.

The V end lost 3 bases, the J end lost 0 bases, and 5 bases lay between the germline ends. The CDR3 spans 13 residues. The germline CDR1 and CDR2 sequences are SGHDN and FVKESK. The sample was PBMCs. This receptor was taken from a man between 25 and 39 years old in good health and CMV-seronegative. This chain connects TRBV14 to TRBJ1-1; no definite D call. The CDR3: CASSQQMNTEAFF. The CDR3 DNA reads TGTGCCAGCAGCCAGCAGATGAACACTGAAGCTTTCTTT.